This passage covers 25 T cell receptor beta chains from one sample sequenced in a study of CD8+ T cells in alopecia areata. RNA extraction and reverse transcription yielded cDNA as sequencing template. TCRdb's table, derived via immunoSEQ multiplex PCR, lists solely in-frame clones and lacks some. This sample has about 110,000 clones, with 55% to 60% found just once. Indicated treatment: oral pan-JAK inhibitor, 5-10 mg twice daily. Here the sequenced sample was CD4+ T cells sorted from blood, taken at week 24, from a patient treated with tofacitinib. The source is a human donor with alopecia areata.

The J gene is TRBJ1-2, the V gene TRBV23-1, with a possible D match to TRBD1 (6 bases). TRBV23-1 is marked as an open reading frame, function uncertain. This CDR3 has 16 amino acids. Between the trimmed V and J ends, which lost 2 bases and 6 bases, there was a span of 19 bases. The CDR3 DNA follows: TGCGCCAGCAGTCAACCCCCGCCCCGGGGGCAGGATGGCTACACCTTC. Translated: CASSQPPPRGQDGYTF.

In its sample, this clone was seen a few times. J is TRBJ2-7 and V is TRBV11-2; D may be TRBD2 (5 bases). Deletions cut 4 bases from V and 0 bases from J, with 16 bases between. The germline V gene has CDR1 SGHAT and CDR2 FQNNGV. This CDR3 region has 16 residues. In DNA, the CDR3 is TGTGCCAGCAGCTCCGGGGTGGGAGATTACTCCTACGAGCAGTACTTC. Its protein product is CASSSGVGDYSYEQYF. Drawing the rest from reference TRBV11-2 and TRBJ2-7, the complete variable domain is EAGVAQSPRYKIIEKRQSVAFWCNPISGHATLYWYQQILGQGPKLLIQFQNNGVVDDSQLPKDRFSAERLKGVDSTLKIQPAKLEDSAVYLCASSSGVGDYSYEQYFGPGTRLTVT.

V and J are TRBV6-5 and TRBJ2-7; no clear D gene. V lost 10 bases and J 1 base, leaving 11 bases between the germline ends. Germline loops: CDR1 MNHEY, CDR2 SVGAGI. The CDR3 consists of 12 residues. As DNA, the CDR3 is TGTGCCACCTATTCAAGTTCCTACGAGCAGTACTTC. Translated, it gives CATYSSSYEQYF.

The chain links TRBV5-1 to TRBJ2-5, with TRBD2 matching over 7 bases. The CDR3 runs to 15 residues. Germline V gives CDR1 SGHRS, CDR2 YFSETQ. With 2 bases clipped from V and 5 bases from J, the junction kept 9 bases outside the gene matches. The CDR3 is CASSLLATESETQYF. The CDR3 DNA follows: TGCGCCAGCAGCTTACTAGCGACAGAGTCGGAGACCCAGTACTTC.

The chain joins TRBV5-6 to TRBJ2-5; 8 nucleotides align to TRBD2. Germline V gene data show CDR1 as SGHDT and CDR2 as YYEEEE. This CDR3 comprises 14 residues. V lost 4 bases, J lost 4 bases, and 6 bases stayed unmatched. DNA for the CDR3: TGTGCCAGCAGCCCCTACGGGGGGGGAGAGACCCAGTACTTC. Residues: CASSPYGGGETQYF.

The chain uses TRBV5-1 and TRBJ2-3; D uncertain. The V end was cut by 0 bases, the J end by 5 bases, with 7 bases between. CDR1 and CDR2 from the germline V gene are SGHRS and YFSETQ. CDR3 size: 13 residues. CDR3 protein: CASSLANGDTQYF. CDR3 DNA: TGCGCCAGCAGCTTGGCCAACGGAGATACGCAGTATTTT.

This clone was seen a handful of times. This sequence joins TRBV7-9 and TRBJ1-2; TRBD1 matches 7 bases. This CDR3 region has 14 residues. Germline V gene data show CDR1 as SEHNR and CDR2 as FQNEAQ (reference sequence). The trim removed 5 bases at V and 4 bases at J, leaving 7 bases unmatched. For the CDR3, the DNA is TGTGCCAGCAGCCGCGGACAGGCCTTCTATGGCTACACCTTC. Translation: CASSRGQAFYGYTF.

CDR3 nucleotide sequence: TGTGCCACCACAGGTATAGGGAGGAATTCACCCCTCCACTTT. This gives the protein CATTGIGRNSPLHF. The rearrangement uses TRBV25-1 and TRBJ1-6; D possibly corresponds to TRBD1 (5 bases). CDR1 and CDR2 (germline): MGHDK, SYGVNS. The CDR3 has 14 residues. The V and J ends lost 10 bases and 7 bases respectively, with 17 bases between them. The whole variable domain, filled in from reference TRBV25-1 and TRBJ1-6, reads EADIYQTPRYLVIGTGKKITLECSQTMGHDKMYWYQQDPGMELHLIHYSYGVNSTEKGDLSSESTVSRIRTEHFPLTLESARPSHTSQYLCATTGIGRNSPLHFGNGTRLTVT.

CDR3 sequence reads: CASSSIQTGRNTEAFF. As DNA, the CDR3 is TGTGCCAGCAGCTCCATCCAAACCGGACGTAACACTGAAGCTTTCTTT. This chain links TRBV13 with TRBJ1-1; unclear D gene. Germline assignment: CDR1 PRHDT and CDR2 FYEKMQ (reference sequence). This CDR3 spans 16 amino acids. V shed 4 bases and J shed 2 bases, with 17 bases lying between them.

The chain recombines TRBV15 with TRBJ1-5; the D gene is possibly TRBD1 (6 bases). V was shortened by 0 bases and J by 4 bases, with 13 bases between the two germline ends. The CDR3 is 16 residues long. The germline CDR1 and CDR2 sequences are LNHNV and YYDKDF (reference sequence). The CDR3: CATSRETGGGNQPQHF. In DNA, the CDR3 is TGTGCCACCAGCAGAGAGACGGGGGGCGGGAATCAGCCCCAGCATTTT.

The genes are TRBV23-1 and TRBJ2-7; maybe TRBD1 (6 bases). TRBV23-1 is labeled an ORF, and its function is uncertain. The CDR3 covers 16 residues. V dropped 2 bases and J dropped 3 bases, with 17 bases sitting between them. The CDR3 sequence is CASSQIPRQAIYEQYF. CDR3 DNA: TGCGCCAGCAGTCAAATTCCCCGACAGGCCATCTACGAGCAGTACTTC.

This rearrangement joins TRBV5-6 to TRBJ2-3, with 9 bases aligning to TRBD2. CDR1 and CDR2 (germline): SGHDT, YYEEEE. V was clipped by 2 bases and J by 0 bases; unmatched bases: 10. The CDR3 sequence is 18 residues long. The CDR3 region is CASSFRASGVPSTDTQYF. The CDR3 DNA is TGTGCCAGCAGCTTTCGGGCTAGCGGGGTCCCTAGCACAGATACGCAGTATTTT.

This clone was picked up one time. This chain connects TRBV7-9 to TRBJ2-3; TRBD1 might be the D (6 bases). Germline CDR1 reads SEHNR; CDR2 reads FQNEAQ (reference sequence). This CDR3 is built from 15 residues. Trimming cost V 5 bases and J 4 bases, with 16 bases left between them. The CDR3 DNA follows: TGTGCCAGCAGCGGGCGACTGGACAGATCAGATACGCAGTATTTT. This codes for CASSGRLDRSDTQYF.

The rearrangement uses TRBV27 and TRBJ1-1; 9 positions match TRBD1. The CDR3 has 14 residues. In germline, CDR1 is MNHEY, CDR2 SMNVEV (reference sequence). J gave up 4 bases and V 9 bases, and 9 bases lay outside the gene matches. The CDR3 region is CASNRDRVATEAFF. The DNA for the CDR3 is TGTGCCAGTAACCGGGACAGGGTGGCCACTGAAGCTTTCTTT.

The gene calls are TRBV7-9 and TRBJ1-2; no clear D. The CDR3 covers 14 residues. Trimming removed 4 bases from V and 0 bases from J, with 9 bases in between. Germline values: CDR1 SEHNR, CDR2 FQNEAQ (reference sequence). The CDR3 DNA is TGTGCCAGCAGCTCAACTGGATCTAACTATGGCTACACCTTC. It yields the protein CASSSTGSNYGYTF.

As concerns this clone: The sample holds other DNA sequences that translate to the same CDR3. J is TRBJ1-2 and V is TRBV5-1; weak D call: TRBD1 (6 bases). Germline V CDR1 and CDR2: SGHRS, YFSETQ. CDR3 size: 13 residues. The V end lost 7 bases, the J end lost 2 bases, and 12 bases lay between the germline ends. The CDR3 spells CASSSTGNYGYTF. CDR3 DNA sequence: TGCGCCAGCTCCTCGACAGGAAACTATGGCTACACCTTC.

For this clone: Additional DNA sequences in this sample encode the identical CDR3. The chain couples TRBV5-6 to TRBJ2-7; TRBD1 matches at 7 bases. Losses at the gene ends were 4 bases for V and 5 bases for J; bases not matched to a gene: 3. Germline CDR1 and CDR2: SGHDT and YYEEEE. CDR3 length: 12 residues. The CDR3 DNA reads as TGTGCCAGCAGCCCCGGACAGGACGAGCAGTACTTC. This codes for CASSPGQDEQYF.

V usage is TRBV7-2 and J usage is TRBJ2-7, with D perhaps matching TRBD1 (5 bases). The V gene's germline CDR1 is SGHTA and CDR2 FQGNSA. V shed 3 bases and J shed 5 bases, with 20 bases lying between them. The CDR3 runs to 16 residues. The DNA of the CDR3 is TGTGCCAGCAGCTTGGAGCCAGGGAATCTACGGGACGAGCAGTACTTC. Translation gives CASSLEPGNLRDEQYF.

This rearrangement joins TRBV5-4 to TRBJ1-1; D gene uncertain. This CDR3 contains 14 residues. V lost 4 bases, J lost 2 bases, and 12 bases lay in between. Germline V gene data show CDR1 as SGHNT and CDR2 as YYREEE (reference sequence). CDR3 region: CASSARESNTEAFF. CDR3 DNA sequence: TGTGCCAGCAGCGCCCGGGAGAGCAACACTGAAGCTTTCTTT.

The chain carries TRBV4-1 and TRBJ1-3; D gene ambiguous. The germline V and J ends were trimmed by 0 bases and 3 bases, with 0 bases remaining between them. Germline lookup yields CDR1 MGHRA and CDR2 YSYEKL. CDR3 length equals 12 residues. The CDR3 reads CASSQDGNTIYF. The CDR3 DNA reads TGCGCCAGCAGCCAAGATGGAAACACCATATATTTT.

This clone was seen only a few times. The genes are TRBV27 and TRBJ1-5; D is uncertain. The CDR3 is 18 amino acids. Germline assignment: CDR1 MNHEY and CDR2 SMNVEV (reference sequence). V was pared by 5 bases and J by 0 bases, with 20 bases between. CDR3 sequence: CASSPRRRGLISNQPQHF. The CDR3 DNA reads as TGTGCCAGCAGTCCGCGTAGGCGTGGATTGATTAGCAATCAGCCCCAGCATTTT.

This chain uses TRBV7-9 with TRBJ2-5; D gene unclear. Trimming left V 5 bases short and J 4 bases short, with 11 bases between. The CDR3 spans 13 residues. CDR1 SEHNR and CDR2 FQNEAQ come from the germline V gene (reference sequence). The CDR3 loop is CASSLDSGETQYF. In DNA, the CDR3 is TGTGCCAGCAGCCTCGACTCGGGAGAGACCCAGTACTTC.

J is TRBJ2-3 and V is TRBV7-9, with D possibly TRBD2 on 7 matching bases. Trimming took off 8 bases at V and 4 bases at J, with 19 bases between the two ends. Germline CDR1 and CDR2: SEHNR and FQNEAQ (reference sequence). CDR3 length: 15 residues. CDR3 nucleotide sequence: TGTGCCAGCTGGGGTCTGGGGGGGCCGTCAGATACGCAGTATTTT. It yields the protein CASWGLGGPSDTQYF.

V and J are TRBV23-1 and TRBJ1-1; a possible D gene is TRBD1 (6 bases). TRBV23-1 is filed as an ORF, its function uncertain. Trimming left V 5 bases short and J 5 bases short, with 12 bases between. The length of the CDR3 is 13 residues. CDR3 DNA sequence: TGCGCCAGCAGTGCACCCAGGGGAACTGAAGCTTTCTTT. It codes for CASSAPRGTEAFF.

The table lists this clone with a count of one. V usage is TRBV27 and J usage is TRBJ2-7, with D perhaps matching TRBD1 (6 bases). V was pared by 6 bases and J by 1 base, with 13 bases between. Germline-derived CDR1 and CDR2 are MNHEY and SMNVEV (reference sequence). The CDR3 length is 14 residues. In DNA, the CDR3 is TGTGCCAGCAGAACAACAGGGTTATCCTACGAGCAGTACTTC. Amino acid sequence: CASRTTGLSYEQYF.